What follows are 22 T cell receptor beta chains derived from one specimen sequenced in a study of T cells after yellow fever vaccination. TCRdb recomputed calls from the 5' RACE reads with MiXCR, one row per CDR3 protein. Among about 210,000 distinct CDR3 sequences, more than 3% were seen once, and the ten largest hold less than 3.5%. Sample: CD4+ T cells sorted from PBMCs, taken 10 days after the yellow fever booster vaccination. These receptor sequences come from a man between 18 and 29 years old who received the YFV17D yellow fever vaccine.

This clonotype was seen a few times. CDR3 DNA sequence: TGTGCCAGCAGTTTAATTTACAATGAGCAGTTCTTC. Translating gives CASSLIYNEQFF. V is TRBV12-3 or TRBV12-4 and J is TRBJ2-1; D unclear. The V gene lost 2 bases and the J gene lost 4 bases, with 3 bases spanning the gap. The CDR3 has 12 amino acids.

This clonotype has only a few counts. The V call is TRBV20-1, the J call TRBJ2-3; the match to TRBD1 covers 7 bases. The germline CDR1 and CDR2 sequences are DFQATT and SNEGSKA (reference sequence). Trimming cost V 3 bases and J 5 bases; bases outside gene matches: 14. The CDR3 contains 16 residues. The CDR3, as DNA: TGCAGTGCTAGTTATCGACAGGGAAGGGACCAAGATACGCAGTATTTT. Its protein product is CSASYRQGRDQDTQYF.

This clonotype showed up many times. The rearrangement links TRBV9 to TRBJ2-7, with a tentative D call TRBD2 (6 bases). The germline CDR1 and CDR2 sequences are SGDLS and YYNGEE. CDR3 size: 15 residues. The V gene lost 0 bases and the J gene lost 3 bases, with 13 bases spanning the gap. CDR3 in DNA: TGTGCCAGCAGCGTAGCCGACGGGGGTTACTACGAGCAGTACTTC. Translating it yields CASSVADGGYYEQYF.

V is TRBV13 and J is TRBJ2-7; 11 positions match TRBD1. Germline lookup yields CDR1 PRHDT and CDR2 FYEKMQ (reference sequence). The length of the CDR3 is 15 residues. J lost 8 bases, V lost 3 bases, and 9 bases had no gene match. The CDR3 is CASSLRDRGILKQYF. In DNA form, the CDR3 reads TGTGCCAGCAGCTTGAGGGACAGGGGGATATTGAAGCAGTACTTC. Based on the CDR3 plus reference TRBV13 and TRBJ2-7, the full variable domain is AAGVIQSPRHLIKEKRETATLKCYPIPRHDTVYWYQQGPGQDPQFLISFYEKMQSDKGSIPDRFSAQQFSDYHSELNMSSLELGDSALYFCASSLRDRGILKQYFGPGTRLTVT.

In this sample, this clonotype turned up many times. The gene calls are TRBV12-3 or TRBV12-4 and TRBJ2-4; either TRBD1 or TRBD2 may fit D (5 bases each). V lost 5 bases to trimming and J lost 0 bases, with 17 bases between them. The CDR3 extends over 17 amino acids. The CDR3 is CASSVLTRGLAKNIQYF. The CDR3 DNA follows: TGTGCCAGCAGTGTTCTAACGAGGGGTTTAGCCAAAAACATTCAGTACTTC.

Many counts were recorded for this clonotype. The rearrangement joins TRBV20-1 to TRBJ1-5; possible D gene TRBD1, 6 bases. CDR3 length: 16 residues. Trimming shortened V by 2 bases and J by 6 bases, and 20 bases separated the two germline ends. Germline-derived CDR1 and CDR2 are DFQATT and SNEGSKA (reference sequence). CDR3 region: CSARLPLGGRIQPQHF. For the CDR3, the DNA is TGCAGTGCTAGACTCCCTCTCGGGGGCAGGATTCAGCCCCAGCATTTT.

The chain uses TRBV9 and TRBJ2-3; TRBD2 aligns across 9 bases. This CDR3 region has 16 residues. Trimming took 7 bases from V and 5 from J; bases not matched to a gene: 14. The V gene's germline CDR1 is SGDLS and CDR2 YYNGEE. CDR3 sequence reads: CASGVAGGISGDTQYF. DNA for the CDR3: TGTGCCAGCGGGGTGGCGGGGGGGATTTCCGGAGATACGCAGTATTTT.

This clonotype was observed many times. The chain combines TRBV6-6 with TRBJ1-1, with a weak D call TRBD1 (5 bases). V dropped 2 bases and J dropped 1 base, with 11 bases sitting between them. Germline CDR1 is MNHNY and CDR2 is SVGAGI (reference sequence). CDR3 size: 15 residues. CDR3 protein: CASSYNDGANTEAFF. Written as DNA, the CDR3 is TGTGCCAGCAGTTACAATGATGGGGCGAACACTGAAGCTTTCTTT.

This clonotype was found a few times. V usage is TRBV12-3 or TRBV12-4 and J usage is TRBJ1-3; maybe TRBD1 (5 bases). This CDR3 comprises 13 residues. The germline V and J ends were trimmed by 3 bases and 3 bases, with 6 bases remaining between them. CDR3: CASSLTDGNTIYF. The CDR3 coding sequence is TGTGCCAGCAGTTTGACAGATGGAAACACCATATATTTT.

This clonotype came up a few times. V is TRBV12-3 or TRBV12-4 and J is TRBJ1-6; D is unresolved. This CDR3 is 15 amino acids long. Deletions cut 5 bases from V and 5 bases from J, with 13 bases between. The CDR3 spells CASSPLLGDNSPLHF. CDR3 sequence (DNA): TGTGCCAGCAGTCCCCTCTTGGGTGATAATTCACCCCTCCACTTT.

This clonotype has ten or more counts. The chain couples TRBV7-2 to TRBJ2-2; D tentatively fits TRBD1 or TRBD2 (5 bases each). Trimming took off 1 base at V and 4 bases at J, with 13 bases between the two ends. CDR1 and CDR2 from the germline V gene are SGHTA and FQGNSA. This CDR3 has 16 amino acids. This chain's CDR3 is CASSLDRGRVTGELFF. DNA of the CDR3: TGTGCCAGCAGCTTAGATAGGGGACGAGTCACCGGGGAGCTGTTTTTT.

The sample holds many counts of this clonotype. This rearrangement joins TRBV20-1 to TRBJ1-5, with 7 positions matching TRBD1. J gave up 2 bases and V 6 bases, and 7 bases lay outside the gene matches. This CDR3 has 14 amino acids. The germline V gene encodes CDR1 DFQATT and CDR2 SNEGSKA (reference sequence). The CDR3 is CSARGTGGNQPQHF. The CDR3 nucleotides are TGCAGTGCGCGGGGAACAGGGGGCAATCAGCCCCAGCATTTT.

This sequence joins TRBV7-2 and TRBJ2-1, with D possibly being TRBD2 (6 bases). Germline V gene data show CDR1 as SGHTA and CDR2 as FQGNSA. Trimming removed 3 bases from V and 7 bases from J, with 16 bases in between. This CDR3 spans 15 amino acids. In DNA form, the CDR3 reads TGTGCCAGCAGCTTGGGAGTGACTAGTCCTAATGAGCAGTTCTTC. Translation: CASSLGVTSPNEQFF.

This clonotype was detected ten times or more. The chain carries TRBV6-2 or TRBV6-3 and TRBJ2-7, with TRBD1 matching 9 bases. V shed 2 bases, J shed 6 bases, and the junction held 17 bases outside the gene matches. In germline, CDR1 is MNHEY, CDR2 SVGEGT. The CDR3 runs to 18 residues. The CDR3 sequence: CASSYTRRRGQGFSEQYF. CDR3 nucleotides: TGTGCCAGCAGTTACACCCGAAGGAGAGGACAGGGGTTTAGCGAGCAGTACTTC.

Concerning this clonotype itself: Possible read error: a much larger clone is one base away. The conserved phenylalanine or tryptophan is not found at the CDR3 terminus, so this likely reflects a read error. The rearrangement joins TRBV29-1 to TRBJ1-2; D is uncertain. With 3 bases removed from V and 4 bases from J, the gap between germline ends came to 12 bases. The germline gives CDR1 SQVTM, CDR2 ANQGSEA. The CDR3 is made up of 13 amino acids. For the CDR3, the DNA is TGCAGCGTTGAGACAAGGCCCACCTATGGCTACACCATC. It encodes CSVETRPTYGYTI.

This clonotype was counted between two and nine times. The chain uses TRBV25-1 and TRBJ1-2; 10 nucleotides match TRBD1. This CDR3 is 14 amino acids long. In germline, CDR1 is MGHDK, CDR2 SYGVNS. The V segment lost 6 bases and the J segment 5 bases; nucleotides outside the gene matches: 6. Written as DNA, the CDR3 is TGTGCCAGCAGGGGGGCGGGACAGGGGTATGGCTACACCTTC. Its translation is CASRGAGQGYGYTF.

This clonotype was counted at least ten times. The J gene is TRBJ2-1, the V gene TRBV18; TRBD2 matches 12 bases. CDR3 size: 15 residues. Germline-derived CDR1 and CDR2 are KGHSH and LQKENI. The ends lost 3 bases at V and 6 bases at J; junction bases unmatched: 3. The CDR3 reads CASSPRLAGANEQFF. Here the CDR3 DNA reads TGTGCCAGCTCACCCCGACTAGCGGGGGCCAATGAGCAGTTCTTC.

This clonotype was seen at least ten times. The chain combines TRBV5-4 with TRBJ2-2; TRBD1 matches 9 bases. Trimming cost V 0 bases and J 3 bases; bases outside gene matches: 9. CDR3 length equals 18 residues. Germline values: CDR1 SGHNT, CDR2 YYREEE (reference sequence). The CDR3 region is CASSLALTGGRDTGELFF. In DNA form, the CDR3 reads TGTGCCAGCAGCTTGGCCCTCACAGGGGGCAGGGACACCGGGGAGCTGTTTTTT.

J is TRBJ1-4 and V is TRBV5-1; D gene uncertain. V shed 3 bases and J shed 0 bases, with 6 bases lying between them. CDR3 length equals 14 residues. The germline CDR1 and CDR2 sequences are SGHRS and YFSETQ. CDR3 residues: CASSSIPTNEKLFF. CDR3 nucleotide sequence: TGCGCCAGCAGCTCGATACCAACTAATGAAAAACTGTTTTTT.

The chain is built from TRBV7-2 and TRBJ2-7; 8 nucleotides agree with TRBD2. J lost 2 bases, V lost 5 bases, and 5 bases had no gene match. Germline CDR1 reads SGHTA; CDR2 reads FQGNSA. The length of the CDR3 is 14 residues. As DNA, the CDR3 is TGTGCCAGCAGCCTCAGCGGGGGCCCCTACGAGCAGTACTTC. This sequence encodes CASSLSGGPYEQYF.

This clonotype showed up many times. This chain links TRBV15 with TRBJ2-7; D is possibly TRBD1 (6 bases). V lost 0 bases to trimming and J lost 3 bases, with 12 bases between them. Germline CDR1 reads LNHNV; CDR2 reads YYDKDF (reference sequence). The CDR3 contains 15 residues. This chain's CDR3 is CATSRDLGTIYEQYF. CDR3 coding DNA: TGTGCCACCAGCAGAGATCTCGGGACAATCTACGAGCAGTACTTC.

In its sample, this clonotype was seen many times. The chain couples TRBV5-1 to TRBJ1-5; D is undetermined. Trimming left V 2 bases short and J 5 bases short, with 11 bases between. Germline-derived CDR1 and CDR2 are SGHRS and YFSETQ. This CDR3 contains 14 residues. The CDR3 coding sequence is TGCGCCAGCAGCTTCGGCGGGAAGGATCAGCCCCAGCATTTT. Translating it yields CASSFGGKDQPQHF. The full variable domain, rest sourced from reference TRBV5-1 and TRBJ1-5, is KAGVTQTPRYLIKTRGQQVTLSCSPISGHRSVSWYQQTPGQGLQFLFEYFSETQRNKGNFPGRFSGRQFSNSRSEMNVSTLELGDSALYLCASSFGGKDQPQHFGDGTRLSIL.